This TCR beta chain derives from a study of CD8 T cells in ankylosing spondylitis. General study results and limits: Typical of ankylosing spondylitis blood, it appeared, was a TCR beta motif of about eight highly homologous variants. Clones that were linked to disease were CD8+ and were relatively rare in peripheral blood.

The V end lost 0 bases, the J end lost 9 bases, and 15 bases lay between the germline ends. CDR3 length equals 14 residues. Germline CDR1 DFQATT, CDR2 SNEGSKA (reference sequence). TCRdb recomputed calls from the 5' RACE reads with MiXCR, one row per CDR3 protein. Found here are around 890,000 distinct CDR3 sequences, 12% of them singletons; the top ten hold approximately 0.5%. Only a few counts were recorded for this clonotype. What it binds is unknown. This chain links TRBV20-1 with TRBJ2-1; D remains unclear. The receptor was isolated from a male donor with ankylosing spondylitis. Sequencing used blood, either unsorted or a sorted T cell fraction (not recorded which). Here the CDR3 DNA reads TGCAGTGCTAGAGATAGGAGAGCGCCCTTTGAGCAGTTCTTC. Protein: CSARDRRAPFEQFF.